This TCR beta chain was documented in a study of T cell repertoires in cytomegalovirus infection. Overall study: Selection of CMV epitopes for the study included recently identified HLA-C-restricted and well-studied HLA-B-restricted ones. Public TCR beta signatures marked donors with CMV infection and the matching HLA.

Note on this clonotype: Its specificity is not known. A read error may account for a junction end that differs from germline.

General study results and limits: Adding up the frequency of public TCR beta families identified people who carried CMV plus the relevant HLA. The response measured ex vivo was dominated by TCR beta clonotypes (HLA-C-restricted and CMV-specific).

TCRdb re-called the reads through MiXCR, storing one row per CDR3 protein. The sample carries roughly 170,000 distinct CDR3 sequences, about 20% recorded once. Germline V gene lookup returns CDR1 LNHDA and CDR2 SQIVND (reference sequence). The CDR3 covers 13 residues. The material was CD8+ T cells from cultured PBMCs, obtained from culture after CMV antigen stimulation. The source of this sequence is a human donor in good health (CMV status not recorded). Some clones in this sample may be carry-over from other donors' samples. The V and J genes are TRBV19 and TRBJ1-6, with unresolved D. CDR3 amino acids: CASSIAENSPLDF. CDR3 bases: TGTGCCAGTAGTATAGCAGAGAATTCACCCCTCGACTTT.